The sequence of this T cell receptor (beta chain) was determined in a study of regulatory T cells in long-lasting Graves disease. For the study at large: The antithyroid drugs taken by newly diagnosed Graves' patients had been used for under 3 months. The study, taken as a whole, reports: Persistent disease preferred TRBV28, TRBJ1-2 and TRBJ2-5; new disease, TRBV20-1 and TRBJ2-1.

The time point: newly diagnosed GD, antithyroid drugs for less than 3 months. There was RNA extracted from PBMCs, and the TCR library was made from it. Many counts were recorded for this clonotype. Antigen unknown. Arm-PCR of CDR3 regions and iRepertoire HTBI primers were the basis on which TCR beta libraries were built. In the authors' methods: Identified across the samples were approximately 60 TRBV segments and around 14 TRBJ segments. TCRdb re-analysed the multiplex PCR reads in MiXCR, keeping a single row per CDR3 protein. These V and J calls originate from TCRdb's pipeline instead of the authors' own analysis. Of 400,000 to 500,000 distinct CDR3 sequences in the sample, around 15% were seen once. Trimming took 0 bases from V and 4 from J, leaving 16 bases between them. Germline loops: CDR1 LNHNV, CDR2 YYDKDF (reference sequence). The CDR3 is made up of 17 amino acids. These data were also filed under a second study, of T cells in Graves' hyperthyroidism and ophthalmopathy. Per that paper: A set of HTBI primers served as the primers for a first-round RT-PCR of the TCR CDR3.

V gene TRBV15 combines with J gene TRBJ2-1, with D possibly TRBD2 on 8 matching bases. The sample here was peripheral blood mononuclear cells (PBMCs), taken at new diagnosis, from a patient treated with antithyroid drugs. The sequence derives from a woman aged 18-29 years with Graves disease. The CDR3 loop is CATSREGGGRHYNEQFF. Here the CDR3 DNA reads TGTGCCACCAGCAGAGAAGGGGGCGGGAGGCATTACAATGAGCAGTTCTTC. Drawing the rest from reference TRBV15 and TRBJ2-1, the complete variable domain is DAMVIQNPRYQVTQFGKPVTLSCSQTLNHNVMYWYQQKSSQAPKLLFHYYDKDFNNEADTPDNFQSRRPNTSFCFLDIRSPGLGDTAMYLCATSREGGGRHYNEQFFGPGTRLTVL.